This T cell receptor beta chain was profiled in a study of blood T cell repertoires in COVID-19. Whole-study context: The samples span acute and convalescent COVID-19 from the United States, Italy and Spain.

Trimming removed 3 bases from V and 0 bases from J, with 12 bases in between. The CDR3 totals 15 residues. The V gene's germline CDR1 is KGHSH and CDR2 LQKENI. In the authors' methods: It was from reference gene primer amplification that nucleated cell counts were estimated. TCRdb's copy holds only in-frame clones and misses some; the assay was immunoSEQ multiplex PCR. V and J calls and clone size come straight from that table; D and trimming were deduced from the DNA. The table records roughly 300,000 clones, around four fifths of them present only once. Sequencing input: peripheral blood. The gene calls are TRBV18 and TRBJ2-7; D is possibly TRBD1 (6 bases). This TCR was recovered from a woman aged 45-65 years with acute or convalescent COVID-19. This CDR3 reads CASSPPRGSSYEQYF. The DNA of the CDR3 is TGTGCCAGCTCACCCCCAAGGGGGAGCTCCTACGAGCAGTACTTC.